These T cell receptor beta chains were read from a single sample in a study of blood T cell repertoires in COVID-19. TCRdb keeps only in-frame clones here, not all; method: immunoSEQ multiplex PCR. The data hold about 130,000 clones, with 83% observed a single time. What was sequenced was PBMCs or T cells enriched from blood (not recorded which). The receptors shown here come from a man younger than 45 who had recovered from COVID-19. CDR3s include the opening cysteine and the closing phenylalanine or tryptophan. The D gene is left open where the match is weak. Clone size is shown for a subset of rows, as once, few, many or a class of expanded clone.

j_call clone_size d_call v_call cdr3_aa cdr3_nt
TRBJ1-4 - - TRBV19 CASKAAEKLFF TGTGCCAGTAAAGCGGCTGAAAAACTGTTTTTT
TRBJ2-7 - TRBD1 TRBV10-3 CAISGQGTAAYEQYF TGTGCCATCAGTGGCCAAGGGACAGCGGCCTACGAGCAGTACTTC
TRBJ2-5 - TRBD1 TRBV19 CASEAAGTGGAETQYF TGTGCCAGCGAGGCGGCCGGGACAGGGGGCGCGGAGACCCAGTACTTC
TRBJ1-4 - - TRBV2 CASRRGVPTNEKLFF TGTGCCAGCCGGCGGGGAGTCCCTACTAATGAAAAACTGTTTTTT
TRBJ2-3 - - TRBV14 CASSQGDSMEYTQYF TGTGCCAGCAGCCAAGGTGACAGTATGGAGTATACGCAGTATTTT
TRBJ2-6 - - TRBV19 CASEAGSGANVLTF TGTGCCAGTGAGGCGGGCTCTGGGGCCAACGTCCTGACTTTC
TRBJ2-1 once - TRBV9 CASSVGGDSYNEQFF TGTGCCAGCAGCGTAGGGGGGGACTCCTACAATGAGCAGTTCTTC
TRBJ2-3 - TRBD1 TRBV5-1 CASSLALTGGTDTQYF TGCGCCAGCAGCTTGGCCCTGACAGGGGGCACAGATACGCAGTATTTT
TRBJ1-6 - - TRBV12-3/TRBV12-4 CASSLTGETPLHF TGTGCCAGCAGTTTAACGGGGGAGACACCCCTCCACTTT
TRBJ2-3 - - TRBV18 CASSPDSHTQYF TGTGCCAGCTCACCGGACAGTCATACGCAGTATTTT
TRBJ2-1 - TRBD2 TRBV9 CASSVEGLAGYNEQFF TGTGCCAGCAGCGTAGAGGGGCTAGCGGGATACAATGAGCAGTTCTTC
TRBJ2-1 - - TRBV5-6 CASSPSARHSYNEQFF TGTGCCAGCAGCCCCAGCGCACGCCACTCCTACAATGAGCAGTTCTTC
TRBJ2-1 - TRBD2 TRBV27 CASSRASGPLIEQFF TGTGCCAGCAGTCGCGCTAGCGGCCCCCTTATCGAGCAGTTCTTC
TRBJ2-1 many TRBD1 TRBV25-1 CASSDRDRGHGEQFF TGTGCCAGCAGTGACCGGGACAGGGGTCATGGTGAGCAGTTCTTC
TRBJ2-2 - TRBD1 TRBV18 CASSAPGTENTGELFF TGTGCCAGCTCAGCTCCAGGGACAGAGAACACCGGGGAGCTGTTTTTT
TRBJ1-2 few TRBD1 TRBV12-5 CASGLEETGARGYTF TGTGCTAGTGGTTTGGAAGAGACAGGGGCACGAGGCTACACCTTC
TRBJ1-2 - TRBD1 TRBV18 CASSPGDSNYGYTF TGTGCCAGCTCACCAGGGGACAGTAACTATGGCTACACCTTC
TRBJ2-1 - TRBD2 TRBV18 CASSPQERGGNEQFF TGTGCCAGCTCACCTCAGGAGCGGGGGGGAAATGAGCAGTTCTTC
TRBJ2-5 - - TRBV18 CASSPGSQETQYF TGTGCCAGCTCACCGGGCAGCCAAGAGACCCAGTACTTC
TRBJ1-1 - - TRBV30 CAWTKQGNTEAFF TGTGCCTGGACAAAACAGGGGAACACTGAAGCTTTCTTT
TRBJ2-1 - TRBD2 TRBV2 CASSTWTSGTYNEQFF TGTGCCAGCAGCACCTGGACTAGCGGGACCTACAATGAGCAGTTCTTC
TRBJ2-2 - TRBD1 TRBV19 CASSFSRDSQNTGELFF TGTGCCAGTAGTTTTTCCCGGGACAGCCAGAACACCGGGGAGCTGTTTTTT
TRBJ2-3 - TRBD2 TRBV3-1/TRBV3-2 CASSRKRGAYTDTQYF TGTGCCAGCAGCCGTAAGCGGGGGGCCTACACAGATACGCAGTATTTT
TRBJ2-2 - - TRBV7-3 CASSLQGTGTGELFF TGTGCCAGCAGCTTGCAGGGGACCGGGACCGGGGAGCTGTTTTTT
TRBJ2-3 - TRBD1 TRBV5-4 CASSLAGTATDTQYF TGTGCCAGCAGCTTGGCCGGGACAGCCACAGATACGCAGTATTTT
TRBJ1-4 - - TRBV29-1 CSVGRGGEKLFF TGCAGCGTTGGAAGGGGAGGTGAAAAACTGTTTTTT
TRBJ1-4 - TRBD1 TRBV19 CASSEWDSNEKLFF TGTGCCAGTAGTGAGTGGGACAGTAATGAAAAACTGTTTTTT
TRBJ1-2 - - TRBV9 CASSFGQSRDYGYTF TGTGCCAGCAGCTTCGGACAGAGCCGTGACTATGGCTACACCTTC
TRBJ1-3 - - TRBV28 CASSPIDRFSGNTIYF TGTGCCAGCAGTCCCATTGACAGGTTCTCTGGAAACACCATATATTTT
TRBJ1-2 - TRBD1 TRBV2 CASSESGTGYSYTF TGTGCCAGCAGTGAATCCGGGACAGGGTATAGCTACACCTTC
TRBJ2-5 few - TRBV2 CASRAGETQYF TGTGCCAGCAGGGCGGGAGAGACCCAGTACTTC
TRBJ2-5 - TRBD1 TRBV7-3 CASSLQGAKETQYF TGTGCCAGCAGCTTACAGGGGGCCAAAGAGACCCAGTACTTC
TRBJ2-3 - TRBD2 TRBV29-1 CSVPTSGSADTQYF TGCAGCGTCCCGACTAGCGGGAGTGCAGATACGCAGTATTTT
TRBJ1-4 - - TRBV6-5 CASSYRGNEKLFF TGTGCCAGCAGTTACCGGGGTAATGAAAAACTGTTTTTT
TRBJ1-1 - TRBD1 TRBV30 CAWSKDRGTEAFF TGTGCCTGGAGTAAAGACAGGGGAACTGAAGCTTTCTTT
TRBJ2-6 - - TRBV5-4 CASSPGLLGSGANVLTF TGTGCCAGCAGCCCTGGACTCCTAGGCTCTGGGGCCAACGTCCTGACTTTC
TRBJ2-1 - TRBD1 TRBV6-5 CASSYWDRGVGEQFF TGTGCCAGCAGTTACTGGGACAGGGGCGTCGGTGAGCAGTTCTTC
TRBJ1-5 - - TRBV7-9 CASSPGRHQPQHF TGTGCCAGCAGCCCCGGGAGACATCAGCCCCAGCATTTT
TRBJ2-3 - - TRBV28 CASSLPQVAVSTDTQYF TGTGCCAGCAGTTTGCCCCAGGTAGCGGTAAGCACAGATACGCAGTATTTT
TRBJ2-5 few TRBD2 TRBV3-1/TRBV3-2 CASSQARAGGPGTQYF TGTGCCAGCAGCCAAGCAAGAGCGGGGGGACCTGGGACCCAGTACTTC